This T cell receptor (beta chain) derives from a study of cytomegalovirus exposure and HLA in healthy donors (TCRdb year 2017). Concerning the study at large: In an earlier analysis of approximately 500 of the donors, 276 Gb of sequence data and just under 120 million unique TCR beta sequences from 180 million or so T cells were reported. An early release covering roughly 600 HLA-typed donors comprised roughly 300 gigabases of sequencing data and about 90 million unique TCR sequences. Of the 350 to 400 genotyped donors, around 81% fell in the genetic ancestry cluster associated with self-reported Caucasian donors. The study was designed to test whether signatures of past pathogen exposure could be identified by cataloging public T cell receptors. The study used immunosequencing to profile the T cell repertoires of several hundred subjects and linked those repertoires to cytomegalovirus serostatus. Besides the first cohort of around 700 subjects, a separate validation cohort made up of roughly 130 different subjects was used. To predict cytomegalovirus infection status, the study brought together high-throughput TCR immunosequencing, statistical association of individual TCRs with disease status, and machine learning. To study patterns of TCR occurrence, a later analysis re-analyzed previously published TCR beta repertoires from 666 donors and added high-resolution HLA genotyping. Rather than using new phenotypic data, the later analysis identified candidate immune exposures from TCR beta sequences and from how often those sequences occurred across donors. To decide whether each TCR beta V gene segment behaved as functional or pseudogenic, an earlier analysis of fewer than 750 of the donors relied on high-throughput TCR beta sequencing. Donor age, sex, ethnicity and CMV serostatus were collected together with the repertoire data. Genome-wide SNP genotypes for about three fifths of the 666 donors were used in a later genetic analysis, which treated that subset as a discovery cohort. All discovery cohort repertoires had been generated using a single sequencing platform. Both class I and class II loci were covered by HLA typing, at four-digit resolution. Typing coverage varied by locus: roughly 629-640 donors for A, B, C, DRB1 and DQB1; approximately 520 for DQA1; about 600 for DPA1; approximately 490 for DPB1. A handful of DR-DQ haplotypes were handled as single units for association and clustering because linkage in the cohort was strong. Among almost 400 genotyped donors of the cohort, an average of approximately 240,000 unique TCR beta nucleotide sequences were sequenced per donor, around 20% of them non-productive.

Broader findings and caveats from the paper: Cytomegalovirus status was reported to be diagnosed by the classifier with high specificity and sensitivity in both the original and validation cohorts. The only immune exposure information available for the cohort was CMV serostatus. A later analysis found that TCR association rates varied across HLA loci, with DRB1 alleles showing the most associated TCRs and HLA-C alleles the fewest. A later analysis found that most CMV-associated TCR beta chains appeared HLA-restricted, with HLA associations seemingly driven largely by CMV exposure. Because counts were too low, about 15 rarely observed V segments, including chromosome 9 orphons, were left out of the earlier analysis of a few hundred of the donors. According to the authors, the approach could potentially be generalized to other disease states and immunological phenotypes. Only TCR beta chains were sequenced in this cohort, and the absence of alpha or paired-chain data limited detectable features. At a false discovery rate of 0.05, a later analysis linked about 16,000 TCR beta sequences to specific HLA alleles. Strong co-occurrence of HLA alleles, especially DR and DQ, made assigning TCR associations to individual alleles difficult. Linkage disequilibrium might explain the correlated functional status among segregating V segments, but an unknown experimental factor could not be ruled out. Compared with the approximately 710-donor mean, donors in an Asian-associated ancestry cluster had fewer N-insertions in productive TCRs, according to a later genetic analysis. A later analysis found that HLA-associated TCR beta chains were more clonally expanded and had lower generation probabilities than equally common non-associated chains. Because HLA typing was missing for some donors at each locus, association tests included only the typed subset. In a later genetic analysis, a missense DCLRE1C variant was associated with V-gene and J-gene trimming of TCR beta chains, and the association was replicated in an independent cohort. The study listed 150 to 200 TCR beta chains as associated with cytomegalovirus. Roughly uniform sequencing depth across donors was assumed in presence/absence analyses, although this assumption may not hold. A later analysis reported that several top co-occurrence clusters appeared linked to parvovirus B19, influenza, CMV and Epstein-Barr virus. The 87-base-pair reads could not distinguish some IMGT-functional V segments, including TRBV6-2 and TRBV6-3, so those segments were excluded. A few of the identified cytomegalovirus-associated TCR beta chains were confirmed in vitro to be specific for cytomegalovirus antigens. Across donors, most TCR sequences were observed very rarely, whereas some public TCRs were present in many individuals. A further reported finding was that TCR beta sequences accurately predicted the HLA-A and HLA-B alleles for most subjects in the first cohort. A cluster of highly shared sequence variants was judged likely to represent a technical artifact of the sequencing pipeline. In an earlier analysis of around 500 of the donors, most TCR beta V segments appeared in productive rearrangements about 87% or about 30% of the time, broadly matching IMGT annotations.

The cysteine opens and the phenylalanine closes a CDR3 of 15 amino acids. The DNA shown is the 45-base CDR3, in frame from base 1. The germline V gene encodes CDR1 MNHEY and CDR2 SVGAGI. The trim is 6 bases for V and 4 bases for J, with a gap of 18 bases between the germline ends. As for this clone: Its antigen is not yet known. No base quality information exists; no much larger clone differs at one position.

The cohort comprised 670 or so healthy bone marrow donors. At the time of sampling, all cohort members were nominally healthy, though unrecorded immune exposures were likely present. The donor was CMV seronegative and was included in the group of 352 seronegative cohort members. A peripheral blood sample was provided by each donor, and peripheral blood mononuclear cells were used for TCR beta sequencing. Genomic DNA was extracted from the blood cell samples with the Qiagen DNeasy Blood Extraction Kit. Library preparation employed the immunoSEQ multiplex PCR assay. A mixture of 60 forward primers for TCR Vbeta segments and 13 reverse primers for TCR Jbeta segments was used in the multiplex PCR. The CDR3 region of rearranged TCR beta genes was amplified from genomic DNA with a multiplex PCR assay. The amplified TCR beta libraries were sequenced on the Illumina HiSeq System as 87-base-pair reads. Per the authors' processing: Across the roughly 700 repertoires, a later analysis counted 60 million to 90 million unique TCR beta chains, roughly 11 million of which were shared by at least two donors. To remove PCR and sequencing errors, raw reads were error-corrected and collapsed into unique sequences using a nearest-neighbor algorithm that merged closely related sequences. Alignment of CDR3 sequences to IMGT reference sequences was used to assign V, D and J gene segments. Each retained sequence needed at least a six-nucleotide match to both a V gene segment and a J gene segment. A rearrangement was called productive if the CDR3 had no stop codons and remained in frame with V and J, and every other rearrangement was called non-productive. Following IMGT convention, CDR3 was defined as the stretch from the second conserved V-encoded cysteine to the conserved J-encoded phenylalanine. Sequences without an unambiguous match to a single V gene segment were excluded from the earlier analysis of approximately 600 of the donors. In an earlier analysis of more than 500 of the donors, a V segment was called functional when productive rearrangements were above 56.7%, and segregating when the standard deviation between donors exceeded 5%. A statistical classification framework was built to diagnose cytomegalovirus status from the catalog of TCR beta chain sequences. A later analysis assigned V and J genes by comparing TCR nucleotide sequences with IMGT/GENE-DB human TR gene sequences. In a later analysis, CDR3 sequences and most-parsimonious VDJ recombination scenarios were assigned using the TCRdist pipeline. In a later analysis, each TCR beta chain was defined by its CDR3 amino acid sequence together with its V-gene family, and reads lacking a unique V-gene family were excluded. To address suspected cross-contamination and a sequencing artifact, a later analysis removed approximately 600 highly shared, low-generation-probability nucleotide sequences. A later analysis calculated a clonal expansion index for each public chain from normalized within-repertoire ranks of inferred template counts. In a later analysis, generation probabilities were computed with a VDJ recombination model fitted to out-of-frame rearrangements, and the resulting probabilities were checked against IGoR. Hypergeometric tests were used in a later analysis to score TCR-TCR, TCR-HLA and TCR-CMV co-occurrence, with a repertoire-size bias correction applied to the TCR pairs. To estimate false discovery rates, a later analysis permuted the HLA or CMV assignments 20 times. In a later analysis, co-occurring TCRs were grouped using DBSCAN, and TCRdist sequence similarity was added for clustering within HLA-allele-positive subsets. Repertoires with fewer than 30,000 or more than 120,000 public chains, plus five repertoires with anomalous nucleotide sharing, were excluded from co-occurrence clustering. TCRdb provides this immuneACCESS table in a form limited to in-frame rearrangements. Some clones are lacking; in checked studies, under half of them reflect an unresolved V gene, and why the rest are absent is not known. The V and J calls and the clone size are those of that table, but D and trimming were determined from the DNA. Across this sample there are around 160,000 clones, with roughly 73% seen only once. The top ten constitute over 4% of the sample.

The sample comprised PBMCs. This sequence uses TRBV6-5 and TRBJ1-2, with no D gene named confidently. The receptor's source is a male donor in good health and CMV-seronegative. CDR3 region: CASRPDSTPSYGYTF. The nucleotides read TGTGCCAGCAGGCCCGACTCGACTCCTAGCTATGGCTACACCTTC.